Listed below are T cell receptor beta chains from one sample, sequenced in a study of cytotoxic CD8 clonotypes in ibrutinib-treated CLL. The protocol was immunoSEQ multiplex PCR, while the TCRdb copy is restricted to in-frame clones and leaves out a portion. The sample consists of about 130,000 clones, 76% of them appearing once. Sequenced here: PBMCs, sampled after 24 months of ibrutinib treatment. The receptors stem from a human donor with chronic lymphocytic leukemia. Both conserved end residues are part of each CDR3. The order of the fields is V gene, J gene, clone size, D gene, CDR3 DNA, CDR3 protein. A D gene is named only where the DNA matches it firmly. Size tells how often a clone was seen (once, few, many) or the class of an expanded clone, and some rows leave it out.

v_call: TRBV30; j_call: TRBJ2-7; clone_size: few; d_call: NA; cdr3_nt: TGTGCCTGGAGCCAAATACCCGGCGAGCAGTACTTC; cdr3_aa: CAWSQIPGEQYF
v_call: TRBV14; j_call: TRBJ2-5; clone_size: NA; d_call: NA; cdr3_nt: TGTGCCAGCAGCACCGTGACAGGATCGTACCAAGAGACCCAGTACTTC; cdr3_aa: CASSTVTGSYQETQYF
v_call: TRBV5-1; j_call: TRBJ2-2; clone_size: once; d_call: NA; cdr3_nt: TGCGCCAGCAGCTTCTCAGGGGTGAACGCCGGGGAGCTGTTTTTT; cdr3_aa: CASSFSGVNAGELFF
v_call: TRBV6-5; j_call: TRBJ1-5; clone_size: NA; d_call: TRBD1; cdr3_nt: TGTGCCAGCAGCCTCGGGACAGGGCAAGGGCAGCCCCAGCATTTT; cdr3_aa: CASSLGTGQGQPQHF
v_call: TRBV4-1; j_call: TRBJ2-7; clone_size: few; d_call: NA; cdr3_nt: TGCGCCAGCAGCCAAGATCGCGACAGTCCCGACTACGAGCAGTACTTC; cdr3_aa: CASSQDRDSPDYEQYF
v_call: TRBV19; j_call: TRBJ1-5; clone_size: once; d_call: TRBD1; cdr3_nt: TGTGCCAGTAGTTGGGGACAGGGCCAGCCCCAGCATTTT; cdr3_aa: CASSWGQGQPQHF
v_call: TRBV19; j_call: TRBJ1-1; clone_size: once; d_call: NA; cdr3_nt: TGTGCCAGTAGACGGGGGGCGGGCACTGAAGCTTTCTTT; cdr3_aa: CASRRGAGTEAFF
v_call: TRBV19; j_call: TRBJ1-1; clone_size: NA; d_call: NA; cdr3_nt: TGTGCCAGTAGTACAGGACAGTGGAACACTGAAGCTTTCTTT; cdr3_aa: CASSTGQWNTEAFF
v_call: TRBV2; j_call: TRBJ2-2; clone_size: NA; d_call: NA; cdr3_nt: TGTGCCAGCAGGAAGACTAGTGGGGTGGCCGGGGAGCTGTTTTTT; cdr3_aa: CASRKTSGVAGELFF
v_call: TRBV2; j_call: TRBJ2-7; clone_size: NA; d_call: NA; cdr3_nt: TGTGCCAGCAGTGTGAACGCCTACGAGCAGTACTTC; cdr3_aa: CASSVNAYEQYF
v_call: TRBV10-2; j_call: TRBJ2-3; clone_size: NA; d_call: TRBD2; cdr3_nt: TGCGCCAGCAGTGTAGCGGGAGGCGCAGATACGCAGTATTTT; cdr3_aa: CASSVAGGADTQYF
v_call: TRBV18; j_call: TRBJ2-7; clone_size: once; d_call: NA; cdr3_nt: TGTGCCAGCTCACCCCGGGGACTTCCCTACGAGCAGTACTTC; cdr3_aa: CASSPRGLPYEQYF
v_call: TRBV7-9; j_call: TRBJ1-2; clone_size: NA; d_call: TRBD1; cdr3_nt: TGTGCCAGCAGAGGGGGACAGCTCTCCTTCGGGGAGTTC; cdr3_aa: CASRGGQLSFGEF
v_call: TRBV7-2; j_call: TRBJ2-5; clone_size: NA; d_call: TRBD1; cdr3_nt: TGTGCCAGCAGCCGGGTGGGACAGGGGGTGTCAGAGACCCAGTACTTC; cdr3_aa: CASSRVGQGVSETQYF
v_call: TRBV27; j_call: TRBJ2-1; clone_size: NA; d_call: NA; cdr3_nt: TGTGCCAGCAGTTTAGGGCGGTCCTCCTACAATGAGCAGTTCTTC; cdr3_aa: CASSLGRSSYNEQFF
v_call: TRBV28; j_call: TRBJ2-7; clone_size: few; d_call: NA; cdr3_nt: TGTGCCAGCAGTTTAGGAAACGAGCAGTACTTC; cdr3_aa: CASSLGNEQYF
v_call: TRBV19; j_call: TRBJ1-3; clone_size: NA; d_call: NA; cdr3_nt: TGTGCCAGTAGTGGGACGAGGGGAAACACCATATATTTT; cdr3_aa: CASSGTRGNTIYF
v_call: TRBV4-1; j_call: TRBJ2-1; clone_size: NA; d_call: TRBD2; cdr3_nt: TGCGCCAGCAGCCAAGGGTGGGGGCTAGCGGGAGTCAATGAGCAGTTCTTC; cdr3_aa: CASSQGWGLAGVNEQFF
v_call: TRBV7-2; j_call: TRBJ2-4; clone_size: once; d_call: NA; cdr3_nt: TGTGCCACCTCAACCCGGGGGGCCAAAAACATTCAGTACTTC; cdr3_aa: CATSTRGAKNIQYF
v_call: TRBV6-5; j_call: TRBJ2-3; clone_size: NA; d_call: TRBD1; cdr3_nt: TGTGCCAGCAGGCTACAGGGGTGGACAGATACGCAGTATTTT; cdr3_aa: CASRLQGWTDTQYF
v_call: TRBV7-9; j_call: TRBJ2-7; clone_size: NA; d_call: NA; cdr3_nt: TGTGCCAGCAGCCCCCGGACAGCAAGCTCCTACGAGCAGTACTTC; cdr3_aa: CASSPRTASSYEQYF
v_call: TRBV25-1; j_call: TRBJ1-4; clone_size: NA; d_call: NA; cdr3_nt: TGTGCCAGCAGTGAATTGGTGTCCGGGAGGGAAGAAAAACTGTTTTTT; cdr3_aa: CASSELVSGREEKLFF
v_call: TRBV30; j_call: TRBJ1-1; clone_size: few; d_call: NA; cdr3_nt: TGTGCCTGGAGTTGGGCGGGGACCATGAACACTGAAGCTTTCTTT; cdr3_aa: CAWSWAGTMNTEAFF
v_call: TRBV6-5; j_call: TRBJ2-7; clone_size: NA; d_call: TRBD2; cdr3_nt: TGTGCCAGCAGTTACTCCGCGGGAGTTTCCTACGAGCAGTACTTC; cdr3_aa: CASSYSAGVSYEQYF
v_call: TRBV4-2; j_call: TRBJ2-1; clone_size: once; d_call: TRBD2; cdr3_nt: TGTGCCAGCAGCGGACTAGCGGGGGTGGATGAGCAGTTCTTC; cdr3_aa: CASSGLAGVDEQFF
v_call: TRBV10-3; j_call: TRBJ1-1; clone_size: NA; d_call: NA; cdr3_nt: TGTGCCATCACCCCGGGGCTGAACACTGAAGCTTTCTTT; cdr3_aa: CAITPGLNTEAFF
v_call: TRBV14; j_call: TRBJ1-1; clone_size: NA; d_call: TRBD1; cdr3_nt: TGTGCCAGCACCAGGGGGGGGCTTGGGAACACTGAAGCTTTCTTT; cdr3_aa: CASTRGGLGNTEAFF
v_call: TRBV18; j_call: TRBJ2-5; clone_size: NA; d_call: NA; cdr3_nt: TGTGCCAGCTCACCAATTGGAACCCAAGAGACCCAGTACTTC; cdr3_aa: CASSPIGTQETQYF
v_call: TRBV19; j_call: TRBJ1-2; clone_size: NA; d_call: NA; cdr3_nt: TGTGCCAGTAGGCGGGAGCCGAACTATGGCTACACCTTC; cdr3_aa: CASRREPNYGYTF
v_call: TRBV5-1; j_call: TRBJ2-2; clone_size: NA; d_call: NA; cdr3_nt: TGCGCCAGCAGCGGGGGCTACCAGGTAGACACCGGGGAGCTGTTTTTT; cdr3_aa: CASSGGYQVDTGELFF
v_call: TRBV4-3; j_call: TRBJ1-1; clone_size: NA; d_call: TRBD1; cdr3_nt: TGCGCCAGCAGCCAAACCCCCAGGGGGTGGTCTTTCTTT; cdr3_aa: CASSQTPRGWSFF
v_call: TRBV28; j_call: TRBJ2-3; clone_size: once; d_call: TRBD2; cdr3_nt: TGTGCCAGCAGCCGGGACTACCTAACAGATACGCAGTATTTT; cdr3_aa: CASSRDYLTDTQYF
v_call: TRBV6-5; j_call: TRBJ1-1; clone_size: NA; d_call: NA; cdr3_nt: TGTGCCAGCAGTTACCTTCGGGGGACTGAAGCTTTCTTT; cdr3_aa: CASSYLRGTEAFF
v_call: TRBV15; j_call: TRBJ2-1; clone_size: few; d_call: TRBD1; cdr3_nt: TGTGCCACCAGCACGGGACAGGGCGAGCAGTTCTTC; cdr3_aa: CATSTGQGEQFF
v_call: TRBV15; j_call: TRBJ2-1; clone_size: NA; d_call: NA; cdr3_nt: TGTGCCACCAGCGGGTGGGTAGCCCGCAATGAGCAGTTCTTC; cdr3_aa: CATSGWVARNEQFF
v_call: TRBV30; j_call: TRBJ2-5; clone_size: few; d_call: TRBD2; cdr3_nt: TGTGCCTGGACCAGGACTAGCGGGCGGGGAAAGACCCAGTACTTC; cdr3_aa: CAWTRTSGRGKTQYF
v_call: TRBV28; j_call: TRBJ1-1; clone_size: NA; d_call: NA; cdr3_nt: TGTGCCAGCGGGATGGCGGCGCACACTGAAGCTTTCTTT; cdr3_aa: CASGMAAHTEAFF